The 32 T cell receptor beta chains listed next were all sequenced from one sample in a study of blood T cells in healthy people across ages. Primers used in a second PCR of about 6 to 12 cycles were a sample-barcoded 5' primer and a J-beta primer mix. Using its own MiXCR run on the 5' RACE reads, TCRdb lists one record per CDR3 protein. The sample lists approximately 490,000 distinct CDR3 sequences; approximately 25% were seen once. A further study also used this sample, focusing on T cells of mothers and their children.

Specimen: blood. The receptors come from a boy aged 5 to 17 in good health.

The gene calls are TRBV20-1 and TRBJ2-7, with D perhaps given as TRBD1 or TRBD2 (6 bases each). The CDR3 runs 15 residues. Trimming took 0 bases from V and 4 from J, leaving 16 bases between them. Germline loops: CDR1 DFQATT, CDR2 SNEGSKA (reference sequence). This CDR3 is CSARDHGRGGYEQYF. DNA of the CDR3: TGCAGTGCTAGAGATCACGGGAGAGGGGGGTACGAGCAGTACTTC.

This clonotype has just one count. The DNA for the CDR3 is TGTGCCAGCTCTCCAGTAACTTCACAGGGAACAAATGGCTACACCTTC. Translation gives CASSPVTSQGTNGYTF. The chain employs TRBV12-3 or TRBV12-4 and TRBJ1-2; maybe TRBD1 (6 bases). V was shortened by 8 bases and J by 6 bases, with 25 bases between the two germline ends. CDR3 length: 16 amino acids.

This CDR3 is CASSYSQGSGANVLTF. CDR3 coding DNA: TGTGCCAGCAGTTACTCCCAGGGTTCTGGGGCCAACGTCCTGACTTTC. The rearrangement links TRBV6-2 or TRBV6-3 to TRBJ2-6, with D perhaps matching TRBD1 (5 bases). The CDR3 has 16 residues. The germline CDR1 and CDR2 sequences are MNHEY and SVGEGT. V was trimmed by 0 bases and J by 1 base, leaving 7 bases between them.

V gene TRBV7-2 combines with J gene TRBJ1-6, with a weak D call TRBD1 (5 bases). CDR1 is SGHTA, CDR2 FQGNSA, per germline. With 5 bases removed from V and 4 bases from J, the gap between germline ends came to 15 bases. The CDR3 has 16 residues. The CDR3 spells CASSEEQETYNSPLHF. The CDR3, as DNA: TGTGCCAGCAGCGAAGAACAGGAGACTTATAATTCACCCCTCCACTTT.

The rearrangement uses TRBV7-9 and TRBJ1-1; TRBD1 is a possible D gene (6 bases). V was cut by 5 bases and J by 0 bases, with 25 bases left in between. CDR1 and CDR2 from the germline V gene are SEHNR and FQNEAQ (reference sequence). This CDR3 is 19 amino acids long. The CDR3 sequence is CASSPRGGFRDLVNTEAFF. CDR3 nucleotides: TGTGCCAGCAGCCCCCGAGGGGGTTTCAGGGATCTTGTGAACACTGAAGCTTTCTTT.

V usage is TRBV6-6 and J usage is TRBJ2-7; 14 nucleotides align to TRBD2. CDR1 and CDR2 (germline): MNHNY, SVGAGI (reference sequence). With V trimmed by 4 bases and J by 7 bases, 9 bases remained unmatched. The CDR3 contains 16 residues. The CDR3 loop reads CASSSTTSGRAGEQYF. The CDR3 DNA follows: TGTGCCAGCAGTTCCACGACTAGCGGGAGGGCCGGAGAGCAGTACTTC.

This clonotype has a handful of counts. This chain uses TRBV7-8 with TRBJ2-5; D is possibly TRBD1 (5 bases). Gene TRBJ2-1 matches the end of the DNA better, so the J call may be wrong. Germline V lookup: CDR1 SGHVS, CDR2 FQNEAQ. This CDR3 has 16 amino acids. CDR3 DNA: TGTGCCAGCAGCCCCATCTGGGGTCGACAGTACAATGAGCAGTTCTTC. Protein: CASSPIWGRQYNEQFF.

The chain is built from TRBV7-9 and TRBJ2-1; D gene uncertain. The CDR3 runs to 12 residues. From germline, CDR1 is SEHNR and CDR2 FQNEAQ (reference sequence). Deletions cut 0 bases from V and 11 bases from J, with 8 bases between. The CDR3 DNA reads TGTGCCAGCAGCTTAGCAGCTAAAAAGCAGTTCTTC. The encoded protein is CASSLAAKKQFF.

This clonotype came up a few times. The J gene is TRBJ2-5, the V gene TRBV28; TRBD2 agrees at 9 bases. Germline V gives CDR1 MDHEN, CDR2 SYDVKM. The CDR3 extends over 16 amino acids. Trimming cost V 8 bases and J 3 bases; bases outside gene matches: 13. The CDR3: CASPGLGAGGEETQYF. CDR3 in DNA: TGTGCCAGCCCGGGATTGGGAGCGGGAGGAGAAGAGACCCAGTACTTC.

The chain uses TRBV15 and TRBJ1-4, with 7 bases lining up with TRBD1. Per germline, CDR1 LNHNV and CDR2 YYDKDF (reference sequence). This CDR3 is 14 amino acids long. J lost 6 bases, V lost 0 bases, and 1 base had no gene match. CDR3 region: CATSRDQGDEKLFF. CDR3 DNA sequence: TGTGCCACCAGCAGAGACCAGGGGGATGAAAAACTGTTTTTT.

The chain joins TRBV6-4 to TRBJ2-3; 10 bases are shared with TRBD2. This CDR3 is 16 amino acids long. The ends lost 4 bases at V and 5 bases at J; junction bases unmatched: 9. CDR1 MRHNA and CDR2 SNTAGT come from the germline V gene. In nucleotides, the CDR3 is TGTGCCAGCAGTGTGTCCGGGGCTAGCGGGGGAGATACGCAGTATTTT. Its translation is CASSVSGASGGDTQYF.

This clonotype was seen only a few times. No conserved phenylalanine or tryptophan ends this CDR3, so it is likely a read error. The CDR3: CSARDPGNTEAFL. The CDR3 DNA reads as TGCAGTGCTAGAGACCCCGGGAACACTGAAGCTTTCCTT. The rearrangement joins TRBV20-1 to TRBJ1-1, with unresolved D. The CDR3 has 13 residues. From germline, CDR1 is DFQATT and CDR2 SNEGSKA (reference sequence). V was shortened by 0 bases and J by 1 base, with 6 bases between the two germline ends.

This clonotype was seen only a few times. The chain joins TRBV24-1 to TRBJ2-1; D may correspond to TRBD1 or TRBD2 (6 bases each). The V and J ends lost 2 bases and 7 bases respectively, with 11 bases between them. This CDR3 contains 14 residues. Germline CDR1 reads KGHDR; CDR2 reads SFDVKD. CDR3 in amino acids: CATSDSGAGNEQFF. The CDR3 DNA reads as TGTGCCACCAGTGATTCAGGGGCGGGGAATGAGCAGTTCTTC.

This clonotype was recorded at least ten times. This chain joins TRBV4-2 and TRBJ2-6; 9 bases are shared with TRBD1. V was pared by 0 bases and J by 4 bases, with 4 bases of the junction left unmatched. Germline V gives CDR1 LGHNA, CDR2 YNFKEQ. The CDR3 extends over 17 amino acids. CDR3 DNA: TGTGCCAGCAGCCAAGATGGGACAGGGCAAGGGGCCAACGTCCTGACTTTC. This encodes CASSQDGTGQGANVLTF.

There are a few counts of this clonotype. The chain uses TRBV5-6 and TRBJ2-5, with 9 positions matching TRBD2. The CDR3 sequence is 14 residues long. In germline, CDR1 is SGHDT, CDR2 YYEEEE. V trimming: 3 bases; J trimming: 3 bases; junction bases outside the gene matches: 3. The CDR3 DNA is TGTGCCAGCAGCTACCGCGGGGGGGAAGAGACCCAGTACTTC. Amino acids: CASSYRGGEETQYF. The full variable domain, with the rest looked up from reference TRBV5-6 and TRBJ2-5, is DAGVTQSPTHLIKTRGQQVTLRCSPKSGHDTVSWYQQALGQGPQFIFQYYEEEERQRGNFPDRFSGHQFPNYSSELNVNALLLGDSALYLCASSYRGGEETQYFGPGTRLLVL.

This clonotype has ten or more counts. This sequence joins TRBV5-6 and TRBJ2-5; D is unclear. The CDR3 is made up of 13 amino acids. The V gene lost 0 bases and the J gene lost 3 bases, with 6 bases spanning the gap. From germline, CDR1 is SGHDT and CDR2 YYEEEE. The CDR3 reads CASSLGSEETQYF. The CDR3 nucleotides are TGTGCCAGCAGCTTGGGCAGTGAAGAGACCCAGTACTTC.

The chain is built from TRBV10-3 and TRBJ1-5, with 7 bases that match TRBD1. J was trimmed by 4 bases and V by 7 bases; bases with no gene match: 4. The CDR3 extends over 13 amino acids. CDR1 and CDR2 (germline): ENHRY, SYGVKD. CDR3 amino acids: CAIKGQPNQPQHF. The CDR3 DNA reads TGTGCCATCAAGGGACAGCCTAATCAGCCCCAGCATTTT.

This clonotype has a count of ten or more. This chain links TRBV6-4 with TRBJ2-1; unclear D gene. The V end was cut by 3 bases, the J end by 0 bases, with 3 bases between. The CDR3 runs to 13 residues. Germline CDR1 MRHNA, CDR2 SNTAGT. CDR3: CASSEDSYNEQFF. Here the CDR3 DNA reads TGTGCCAGCAGTGAGGACTCCTACAATGAGCAGTTCTTC.

The genes are TRBV7-8 and TRBJ2-2, with D perhaps TRBD1 (6 bases). V was shortened by 5 bases and J by 1 base, with 14 bases between the two germline ends. Germline lookup yields CDR1 SGHVS and CDR2 FQNEAQ. CDR3 size: 16 residues. For the CDR3, the DNA is TGTGCCAGCAGCCCCTACAGGGCACGGAACACCGGGGAGCTGTTTTTT. Translation gives CASSPYRARNTGELFF.

The chain combines TRBV2 with TRBJ2-2, with D uncertain. Per the germline V gene, CDR1 is SNHLY and CDR2 is FYNNEI. The V end lost 7 bases, the J end lost 4 bases, and 13 bases lay between the germline ends. The CDR3 consists of 14 residues. The CDR3 coding sequence is TGTGCCAGCATCACGGGCCATTCCACCGGGGAGCTGTTTTTT. Residues: CASITGHSTGELFF.

This clonotype was picked up many times. This chain joins TRBV6-4 and TRBJ2-3, with 8 bases identical to TRBD2. Losses at the gene ends were 4 bases for V and 0 bases for J; bases not matched to a gene: 0. CDR1 and CDR2 (germline): MRHNA, SNTAGT. The CDR3 sequence is 14 residues long. The CDR3 nucleotides are TGTGCCAGCAGTGCTAGCGGGAGCACAGATACGCAGTATTTT. This gives the protein CASSASGSTDTQYF.

A remark on this clonotype: The junction departs from germline at one end; a sequencing error may be responsible. J is TRBJ2-1 and V is TRBV9; D not certain. This CDR3 spans 13 amino acids. The germline V gene encodes CDR1 SGDLS and CDR2 YYNGEE. In nucleotides, the CDR3 is TGTGCCAGCAGCGCGAGCTCCTACAATGACCAGTTCTTC. Translating gives CASSASSYNDQFF.

At least ten counts were recorded for this clonotype. This chain joins TRBV4-3 and TRBJ2-1; tentative D call: TRBD2 (6 bases). Deletions cut 0 bases from V and 2 bases from J, with 8 bases between. Germline lookup yields CDR1 LGHNA and CDR2 YSLEER. CDR3 length equals 15 residues. CDR3 in DNA: TGCGCCAGCAGCCAAGAGCGGGATCCCTACAATGAGCAGTTCTTC. Protein product: CASSQERDPYNEQFF.

The gene calls are TRBV13 and TRBJ2-5; D may be TRBD1 (7 bases). Judging by the DNA end, TRBJ2-1 fits better; the J call may be wrong. Germline V gene sequence: CDR1 PRHDT, CDR2 FYEKMQ (reference sequence). The CDR3 is made up of 15 amino acids. CDR3 nucleotide sequence: TGTGCCAGCAGCTTTGGAGGGGGCGCTTGGAATGAGCAGTTCTTC. The encoded protein is CASSFGGGAWNEQFF.

The rearrangement links TRBV28 to TRBJ2-7; tentatively, D is TRBD2 (6 bases). Per germline, CDR1 MDHEN and CDR2 SYDVKM. CDR3 length: 13 residues. With 3 bases removed from V and 7 bases from J, the gap between germline ends came to 13 bases. The CDR3 DNA reads as TGTGCCAGCAGTTTCGCGGGACCAGGGGAGCAGTACTTC. The encoded protein is CASSFAGPGEQYF.

This clonotype came up a few times. One junction end does not reproduce the germline sequence, and a read error may be involved. The V call is TRBV7-2, the J call TRBJ1-6; D is ambiguous. CDR3 size: 13 residues. Germline assignment: CDR1 SGHTA and CDR2 FQGNSA. As DNA, the CDR3 is TGTGCCGGCAGCTTAACGAGGGATTCACCCCTCCACTTT. Translated, it gives CAGSLTRDSPLHF.

The genes are TRBV28 and TRBJ1-2; D not resolved. Deletions cut 5 bases from V and 10 bases from J, with 17 bases between. The CDR3 sequence is 13 residues long. The germline V gene has CDR1 MDHEN and CDR2 SYDVKM. The CDR3 coding sequence is TGTGCCAGCAGTCTATACCTTCGGCAGCCCTACACCTTC. Protein sequence: CASSLYLRQPYTF.

This clonotype was observed a handful of times. V usage is TRBV27 and J usage is TRBJ2-7, with 10 positions matching TRBD1. The V segment lost 7 bases and the J segment 7 bases; nucleotides outside the gene matches: 7. The CDR3 covers 13 residues. Germline V lookup: CDR1 MNHEY, CDR2 SMNVEV (reference sequence). The CDR3: CASMGDRGEEQYF. CDR3 sequence (DNA): TGTGCCAGCATGGGGGACAGGGGTGAAGAGCAGTACTTC.

This clonotype was detected only a few times. This chain's CDR3 is CSARLRGRQDTQYF. CDR3 DNA sequence: TGCAGTGCTAGACTGCGGGGACGTCAGGATACGCAGTATTTT. This sequence joins TRBV20-1 and TRBJ2-3, with D maybe TRBD2 (6 bases). Trimming removed 2 bases at V and 6 bases at J, with 15 bases between. This CDR3 has 14 amino acids. Germline V gene data show CDR1 as DFQATT and CDR2 as SNEGSKA (reference sequence).

This clonotype was found a few times. The rearrangement joins TRBV7-9 to TRBJ2-1; D remains ambiguous. CDR1 and CDR2 (germline): SEHNR, FQNEAQ (reference sequence). V shed 5 bases and J shed 14 bases, with 19 bases lying between them. CDR3 length: 13 residues. Written as DNA, the CDR3 is TGTGCCAGCAGCGTAGATCGGTGGGCCGTGAAGTTCTTC. Its protein product is CASSVDRWAVKFF. The whole variable domain, filled in from reference TRBV7-9 and TRBJ2-1, reads DTGVSQNPRHKITKRGQNVTFRCDPISEHNRLYWYRQTLGQGPEFLTYFQNEAQLEKSRLLSDRFSAERPKGSFSTLEIQRTEQGDSAMYLCASSVDRWAVKFFGPGTRLTVL.

The V and J genes are TRBV20-1 and TRBJ2-4; D is unclear. CDR3 size: 13 residues. Germline V gene data show CDR1 as DFQATT and CDR2 as SNEGSKA (reference sequence). Trimming left V 5 bases short and J 8 bases short, with 16 bases between. CDR3 in amino acids: CSAPQASPYIQYF. CDR3 DNA: TGCAGTGCTCCTCAAGCTTCGCCGTACATTCAGTACTTC.

V and J are TRBV12-3 or TRBV12-4 and TRBJ2-7, with TRBD2 as a possible D gene (6 bases). The V and J ends lost 2 bases and 5 bases respectively, with 7 bases between them. This CDR3 spans 12 amino acids. CDR3 in amino acids: CASSLLADEQYF. The CDR3 bases are TGTGCCAGCAGTTTATTAGCGGACGAGCAGTACTTC.